The sequence of this T cell receptor (beta chain) was determined in a study of T cell responses to AZD1222 COVID-19 vaccine. Notes on the study in general: The study found Spike-specific TCR breadth and depth rose after two AZD1222 doses.

CDR1 and CDR2 (germline): SGDLS, YYNGEE. V was clipped by 2 bases and J by 2 bases; unmatched bases: 3. The CDR3 covers 15 residues. As regards this clone: The target antigen is unknown.

The table came from immunoSEQ multiplex PCR; TCRdb's copy has only in-frame clones and leaves some out. Altogether 130,000 or so clones are present, 85% to 90% being singletons, with the ten largest covering 12%. Sample: peripheral blood, taken on day 0 of AZD1222 vaccination. This chain uses TRBV9 with TRBJ2-7, with 11 bases aligning to TRBD1. The clonotype comes from an adult in good health. CDR3 DNA sequence: TGTGCCAGCAGCGTTAGGGGACAGGGGGCCTACGAGCAGTACTTC. This sequence encodes CASSVRGQGAYEQYF.